These 21 T cell receptor beta chains originate from one sample sequenced in a study of early T cells in non-severe SARS-CoV-2 infection. TCRdb re-derived calls from the 5' RACE reads in MiXCR, one entry per CDR3 protein. Of some 64,000 distinct CDR3 sequences in the sample, 10% were seen once. This specimen consisted of whole blood, obtained at baseline. Every receptor here comes from an adult who was a healthcare worker with PCR-confirmed SARS-CoV-2 infection or an uninfected control (not recorded which).

The J gene is TRBJ1-1, the V gene TRBV29-1; weak D call: TRBD1 (6 bases). This CDR3 region has 12 residues. Between the trimmed V and J ends, which lost 8 bases and 3 bases, there was a span of 13 bases. Germline CDR1 is SQVTM and CDR2 is ANQGSEA. The CDR3 reads CSSGEGDTEAFF. The CDR3, as DNA: TGCAGCTCTGGCGAGGGGGACACTGAAGCTTTCTTT.

This clonotype was observed a handful of times. This sequence joins TRBV11-2 and TRBJ2-1; 11 bases map to TRBD2. Germline V gives CDR1 SGHAT, CDR2 FQNNGV. With 5 bases clipped from V and 8 bases from J, the junction kept 8 bases outside the gene matches. The CDR3 loop spans 15 amino acids. CDR3 sequence: CASSLTSGSIYEQFF. DNA for the CDR3: TGTGCCAGCAGCCTCACTAGCGGGAGTATTTATGAGCAGTTCTTC.

This clonotype was detected many times. This sequence joins TRBV4-1 and TRBJ2-7; the D is unclear. V gave up 4 bases and J gave up 6 bases, with 10 bases separating them. Germline V gives CDR1 MGHRA, CDR2 YSYEKL. The CDR3 consists of 12 residues. Here the CDR3 reads CASSPHGSEQYF. Here the CDR3 DNA reads TGCGCCAGCAGCCCTCACGGATCCGAGCAGTACTTC.

This clonotype rates as medium-sized (0.01 to 0.1%). This rearrangement joins TRBV7-8 to TRBJ2-2; D ambiguous. Germline CDR1 is SGHVS and CDR2 is FQNEAQ. The V gene lost 5 bases and the J gene lost 3 bases, with 13 bases spanning the gap. CDR3 length: 15 amino acids. The CDR3 spells CASSPAWPDTGELFF. The CDR3 DNA follows: TGTGCCAGCAGCCCTGCTTGGCCCGACACCGGGGAGCTGTTTTTT.

At least ten counts were recorded for this clonotype. The genes are TRBV6-2 or TRBV6-3 and TRBJ2-2; no firm D call. V lost 0 bases, J lost 6 bases, and 8 bases lay in between. The CDR3 has 14 amino acids. Per germline, CDR1 MNHEY and CDR2 SVGEGT. In nucleotides, the CDR3 is TGTGCCAGCAGTTACTCTTCATGGTCCGGGGAGCTGTTTTTT. Amino acids: CASSYSSWSGELFF.

This chain joins TRBV28 and TRBJ2-5; D may correspond to TRBD1 or TRBD2 (6 bases each). V gave up 6 bases and J gave up 4 bases, with 18 bases separating them. The CDR3 spans 15 residues. The germline V gene has CDR1 MDHEN and CDR2 SYDVKM. The CDR3 nucleotides read TGTGCCAGCAGGAAGACGAGTGGAGGGGGAGAGACCCAGTACTTC. This codes for CASRKTSGGGETQYF.

The chain links TRBV20-1 to TRBJ2-1; 9 nucleotides line up with TRBD2. Germline CDR1 and CDR2: DFQATT and SNEGSKA (reference sequence). This CDR3 spans 18 amino acids. Germline trimming cut 2 bases from V and 0 bases from J; bases unmatched to any gene: 11. As DNA, the CDR3 is TGCAGTGCTAGACATGGCGCTAGCGGGAACCTCTCCTACAATGAGCAGTTCTTC. It codes for CSARHGASGNLSYNEQFF.

This clonotype was recorded a few times. The rearrangement uses TRBV20-1 and TRBJ2-7, with 12 nucleotides matching TRBD1. CDR3 length: 17 amino acids. Unmatched junction bases numbered 16, after V lost 6 bases and J lost 4 bases. Germline loops: CDR1 DFQATT, CDR2 SNEGSKA (reference sequence). The DNA of the CDR3 is TGCAGTGCCCCTCGTCCGGGGACAGGGGGCAGTTCGTACGAGCAGTACTTC. It yields the protein CSAPRPGTGGSSYEQYF.

The table lists this clonotype with many counts. The CDR3 spells CSARDRLNTDTQYF. The CDR3 DNA reads as TGCAGTGCTAGAGATCGGCTCAATACAGATACGCAGTATTTT. The J gene is TRBJ2-3, the V gene TRBV20-1; unclear D gene. This CDR3 contains 14 residues. V was cut by 0 bases and J by 3 bases, with 10 bases left in between. Germline V CDR1 and CDR2: DFQATT, SNEGSKA (reference sequence).

Many counts were recorded for this clonotype. The chain uses TRBV7-8 and TRBJ2-1; 8 bases fit TRBD1. Trimming took 2 bases from V and 7 from J; bases not matched to a gene: 7. CDR1 is SGHVS, CDR2 FQNEAQ, per germline. The CDR3 runs to 15 residues. The CDR3 sequence is CASSLQQGVWNEQFF. CDR3 DNA: TGTGCCAGCAGCTTACAACAGGGGGTTTGGAATGAGCAGTTCTTC.

This clonotype was counted at least ten times. This chain links TRBV28 with TRBJ1-6; TRBD1 might be the D (6 bases). This CDR3 has 16 amino acids. Between the trimmed V and J ends, which lost 5 bases and 0 bases, there was a span of 11 bases. Germline V gene lookup returns CDR1 MDHEN and CDR2 SYDVKM. The CDR3 loop reads CASSPSTGSYNSPLHF. In DNA form, the CDR3 reads TGTGCCAGCAGTCCTTCGACAGGCTCCTATAATTCACCCCTCCACTTT.

The gene calls are TRBV6-6 and TRBJ2-7; TRBD2 matches 7 bases. Germline V gene sequence: CDR1 MNHNY, CDR2 SVGAGI (reference sequence). V shed 2 bases and J 6 bases; nucleotides not matched to a gene: 16. This CDR3 contains 17 residues. The CDR3, as DNA: TGTGCCAGCAGTTACATCGTTTTGAGCGGGATATCAGTCGAGCAGTACTTC. Translation: CASSYIVLSGISVEQYF.

This clonotype was detected ten times or more. The chain couples TRBV12-3 or TRBV12-4 to TRBJ2-5; 8 bases map to TRBD2. The CDR3 totals 15 residues. The V and J ends lost 6 bases and 2 bases, in that order; junction bases with no gene match: 8. The CDR3 sequence: CASRPTAGVQETQYF. As DNA, the CDR3 is TGTGCCAGCAGACCTACAGCGGGGGTACAAGAGACCCAGTACTTC.

This clonotype was detected many times. Mismatch with germline at one junction end may stem from a read error. The rearrangement links TRBV6-2 or TRBV6-3 to TRBJ2-7; D might be TRBD2 (5 bases). Germline V CDR1 and CDR2: MNHEY, SVGEGT. The CDR3 runs to 12 residues. The CDR3 loop is CAAGGYSYEQYF. In nucleotides, the CDR3 is TGCGCGGCGGGCGGGTACTCCTACGAGCAGTACTTC.

This clonotype was detected a few times. V and J are TRBV20-1 and TRBJ2-3; TRBD2 agrees at 13 bases. Per germline, CDR1 DFQATT and CDR2 SNEGSKA (reference sequence). The CDR3 loop spans 16 amino acids. J lost 4 bases, V lost 1 base, and 5 bases had no gene match. The CDR3 here is CSARGRTSGRADTQYF. The DNA for the CDR3 is TGCAGTGCTAGAGGCCGAACTAGCGGGAGGGCAGATACGCAGTATTTT.

This clonotype was counted only a few times. The chain couples TRBV24-1 to TRBJ2-1; 9 bases match TRBD2. The J segment lost 8 bases and the V segment lost 3 bases, leaving 13 bases of the junction unmatched. This CDR3 is 17 amino acids long. Germline CDR1 and CDR2: KGHDR and SFDVKD. CDR3 nucleotide sequence: TGTGCCACCAGTGATGGAAGCAGCGGGAGGCCGTCACATGAGCAGTTCTTC. Encoded protein: CATSDGSSGRPSHEQFF.

V usage is TRBV28 and J usage is TRBJ2-1; TRBD2 aligns across 10 bases. V was clipped by 6 bases and J by 3 bases; unmatched bases: 8. Germline assignment: CDR1 MDHEN and CDR2 SYDVKM. The CDR3 is 16 amino acids. The CDR3 loop reads CASRDNSGRFYNEQFF. The CDR3 nucleotides are TGTGCCAGCAGAGATAATAGCGGGAGGTTCTACAATGAGCAGTTCTTC.

V usage is TRBV4-1 and J usage is TRBJ2-1; D is perhaps TRBD1 or TRBD2 (5 bases each). CDR3 length equals 16 residues. The V end was cut by 4 bases, the J end by 8 bases, with 21 bases between. Germline V gene sequence: CDR1 MGHRA, CDR2 YSYEKL. Here the CDR3 reads CASSPTGTSYSYEQFF. The CDR3 DNA follows: TGCGCCAGCAGCCCCACCGGGACCAGCTATTCCTATGAGCAGTTCTTC.

This clonotype was recorded at least ten times. This sequence joins TRBV28 and TRBJ2-2; D gene ambiguous. V shed 6 bases and J shed 6 bases, with 14 bases lying between them. This CDR3 comprises 14 residues. Germline V gene lookup returns CDR1 MDHEN and CDR2 SYDVKM. DNA for the CDR3: TGTGCCAGCAGGTTAGCAGTACCGTCCGGGGAGCTGTTTTTT. This sequence encodes CASRLAVPSGELFF.

Many counts were recorded for this clonotype. The CDR3 loop reads CASSSGLAGSGEQYF. The CDR3 bases are TGTGCCAGCAGCTCGGGACTAGCGGGATCGGGTGAGCAGTACTTC. V usage is TRBV7-2 and J usage is TRBJ2-7, with 13 nucleotides matching TRBD2. Germline CDR1 reads SGHTA; CDR2 reads FQGNSA. The V gene end was trimmed by 4 bases and the J gene end by 7 bases; junction bases not matched to a gene: 7. The CDR3 runs 15 residues.

Many counts were recorded for this clonotype. The chain has TRBV5-6 and TRBJ1-3; 10 nucleotides align to TRBD1. V gave up 4 bases and J gave up 0 bases; unmatched junction bases: 7. The germline gives CDR1 SGHDT, CDR2 YYEEEE. The CDR3 contains 17 residues. DNA for the CDR3: TGTGCCAGCAGCGGTGACAGGGGGCCCCGCTCTGGAAACACCATATATTTT. Encoded protein: CASSGDRGPRSGNTIYF.